Shown below are 26 T cell receptor beta chains from a single sample sequenced in a study of blood T cells in healthy people across ages (dated by TCRdb to about 2015). The library was made by 5' RACE. The data were produced on an Illumina HiSeq 2500. A second PCR of roughly 7 to 11 cycles was run with a J-beta primer mix and a sample-barcoded 5' primer. The public reads were reanalyzed by TCRdb: fastp trimming at Q25, MiXCR alignment, in-frame beta chains only. All rows with the same CDR3 protein become a single entry with the most common DNA and genes. Counted in this sample were roughly 700,000 distinct CDR3 sequences; 45% to 50% of them appeared once. The ten largest account for roughly a third of the sample. Sequenced: blood. The receptors were sampled from a woman aged 55 to 70 in good health.

The rearrangement links TRBV6-2 or TRBV6-3 to TRBJ1-5, with 9 bases identical to TRBD1. Germline CDR1 and CDR2: MNHEY and SVGEGT. J lost 8 bases, V lost 5 bases, and 10 bases had no gene match. The CDR3 loop spans 15 amino acids. Here the CDR3 reads CASSKTGQGFEPQHF. Written as DNA, the CDR3 is TGTGCCAGCAGTAAGACGGGACAGGGATTCGAGCCCCAGCATTTT.

This sequence joins TRBV7-3 and TRBJ2-7, with 9 bases identical to TRBD1. Per the germline V gene, CDR1 is SGHTA and CDR2 is FQGTGA. This CDR3 contains 15 residues. V was pared by 1 base and J by 5 bases, with 6 bases of the junction left unmatched. CDR3 amino acids: CASSLIGDRVNEQYF. DNA for the CDR3: TGTGCCAGCAGCTTAATAGGGGACAGGGTCAACGAGCAGTACTTC. The variable domain in full, with the rest retrieved from reference TRBV7-3 and TRBJ2-7, is GAGVSQTPSNKVTEKGKYVELRCDPISGHTALYWYRQSLGQGPEFLIYFQGTGAADDSGLPNDRFFAVRPEGSVSTLKIQRTERGDSAVYLCASSLIGDRVNEQYFGPGTRLTVT.

CDR3 region: CSVFSRTGGYNEQFF. As DNA, the CDR3 is TGCAGTGTTTTCTCTCGGACAGGGGGATACAATGAGCAGTTCTTC. The rearrangement uses TRBV20-1 and TRBJ2-1; TRBD1 agrees at 10 bases. This CDR3 comprises 15 residues. J lost 4 bases, V lost 7 bases, and 10 bases had no gene match. Germline-derived CDR1 and CDR2 are DFQATT and SNEGSKA (reference sequence).

The genes are TRBV10-3 and TRBJ1-2; 7 bases fit TRBD1. CDR1 ENHRY and CDR2 SYGVKD come from the germline V gene. The J segment lost 4 bases and the V segment lost 0 bases, leaving 11 bases of the junction unmatched. The CDR3 is 17 residues long. The CDR3 sequence: CAISESPGTATPYGYTF. In DNA form, the CDR3 reads TGTGCCATCAGTGAGTCGCCCGGGACAGCTACTCCCTATGGCTACACCTTC.

There are a few counts of this clonotype. The gene calls are TRBV20-1 and TRBJ2-2; tentatively, D is TRBD2 (5 bases). There are 14 residues in the CDR3. Germline CDR1 DFQATT, CDR2 SNEGSKA (reference sequence). V shed 2 bases and J shed 6 bases, with 13 bases lying between them. CDR3 region: CSARQTLDSGELFF. In nucleotides, the CDR3 is TGCAGTGCTAGACAAACACTAGATTCCGGGGAGCTGTTTTTT.

The chain recombines TRBV6-1 with TRBJ1-5; no clear D gene. CDR1 and CDR2 (germline): MNHNS, SASEGT. The length of the CDR3 is 16 residues. Trimming pared 8 bases from V and 0 bases from J, leaving 17 bases between. This CDR3 reads CASRLGFGLSNQPQHF. The CDR3 region has the DNA TGTGCCAGCCGACTGGGTTTTGGGCTTAGCAATCAGCCCCAGCATTTT.

V is TRBV5-5 and J is TRBJ2-2, with 12 bases lining up with TRBD1. This CDR3 is built from 17 residues. The V and J ends lost 0 bases and 7 bases, in that order; junction bases with no gene match: 7. Per the germline V gene, CDR1 is SGHKS and CDR2 is YYEKEE (reference sequence). CDR3 residues: CASSLAGGQGASGELFF. CDR3 nucleotides: TGTGCCAGCAGCTTGGCCGGGGGACAGGGGGCGAGCGGGGAGCTGTTTTTT.

CDR3: CASSLAATGELFF. The CDR3 nucleotides read TGTGCCAGCAGCTTGGCGGCCACCGGGGAGCTGTTTTTT. V gene TRBV5-5 combines with J gene TRBJ2-2; D gene uncertain. Germline CDR1 is SGHKS and CDR2 is YYEKEE (reference sequence). V lost 0 bases, J lost 4 bases, and 4 bases lay in between. The CDR3 runs to 13 residues.

The rearrangement uses TRBV13 and TRBJ2-3, with 13 bases matching TRBD2. V lost 3 bases, J lost 12 bases, and 6 bases stayed unmatched. The CDR3 runs 14 residues. Germline lookup yields CDR1 PRHDT and CDR2 FYEKMQ (reference sequence). The CDR3, as DNA: TGTGCCAGCAGCTTCCTCGGACTAGCGGGAGCACAGTATTTT. It is translated as CASSFLGLAGAQYF. Together with reference TRBV13 and TRBJ2-3, the CDR3 gives the full variable domain: AAGVIQSPRHLIKEKRETATLKCYPIPRHDTVYWYQQGPGQDPQFLISFYEKMQSDKGSIPDRFSAQQFSDYHSELNMSSLELGDSALYFCASSFLGLAGAQYFGPGTRLTVL.

The V gene is TRBV20-1, the J gene TRBJ2-3; TRBD2 matches at 7 bases. The V gene's germline CDR1 is DFQATT and CDR2 SNEGSKA (reference sequence). This CDR3 spans 13 amino acids. V gave up 5 bases and J gave up 1 base; unmatched junction bases: 3. The DNA of the CDR3 is TGCAGTGCTCCTACTAGCGGCACAGATACGCAGTATTTT. Translated, it gives CSAPTSGTDTQYF.

This clonotype was observed at least ten times. CDR3: CASSLEDTHGYTF. CDR3 DNA sequence: TGTGCCAGCAGCTTGGAGGATACGCATGGCTACACCTTC. The V call is TRBV5-5, the J call TRBJ1-2; D uncertain. The CDR3 runs to 13 residues. Germline V CDR1 and CDR2: SGHKS, YYEKEE (reference sequence). V lost 0 bases and J lost 6, with 9 bases in between.

A few counts support this clonotype. The J gene is TRBJ2-3, the V gene TRBV7-9; no firm D call. From germline, CDR1 is SEHNR and CDR2 FQNEAQ (reference sequence). There are 16 residues in the CDR3. V was pared by 3 bases and J by 2 bases, with 15 bases between. The CDR3 sequence: CASSLSERAPTDTQYF. Here the CDR3 DNA reads TGTGCCAGCAGCTTGAGTGAGCGCGCCCCCACAGATACGCAGTATTTT.

Only a few counts were recorded for this clonotype. The rearrangement joins TRBV4-2 to TRBJ2-3; D ambiguous. Germline CDR1 is LGHNA and CDR2 is YNFKEQ. The ends were cut back, 1 base at V and 7 bases at J, with 18 bases in the middle. The CDR3 is 16 amino acids. The CDR3 sequence is CASSQVNSRSSNTQYF. CDR3 nucleotide sequence: TGTGCCAGCAGCCAAGTCAATTCACGGAGTTCAAATACGCAGTATTTT.

This clonotype was observed a few times. The J gene is TRBJ2-7, the V gene TRBV9, with D perhaps being TRBD1 or TRBD2 (5 bases each). From germline, CDR1 is SGDLS and CDR2 YYNGEE. The V and J ends lost 0 bases and 0 bases respectively, with 10 bases between them. The CDR3 runs to 15 residues. Here the CDR3 reads CASSVGGDHSYEQYF. In nucleotides, the CDR3 is TGTGCCAGCAGCGTAGGAGGGGACCACTCCTACGAGCAGTACTTC. Filled out from reference TRBV9 and TRBJ2-7, the complete variable domain reads DSGVTQTPKHLITATGQRVTLRCSPRSGDLSVYWYQQSLDQGLQFLIQYYNGEERAKGNILERFSAQQFPDLHSELNLSSLELGDSALYFCASSVGGDHSYEQYFGPGTRLTVT.

The CDR3 reads CSTNPTGTSSYEQYF. The DNA of the CDR3 is TGCAGTACTAATCCTACCGGGACTAGCTCCTACGAGCAGTACTTC. The chain joins TRBV20-1 to TRBJ2-7; 8 bases map to TRBD2. This CDR3 region has 15 residues. From germline, CDR1 is DFQATT and CDR2 SNEGSKA (reference sequence). With V trimmed by 8 bases and J by 0 bases, 12 bases remained unmatched.

The genes are TRBV29-1 and TRBJ2-2; tentatively, D is TRBD1 or TRBD2 (5 bases each). Germline V CDR1 and CDR2: SQVTM, ANQGSEA. The CDR3 has 14 amino acids. Trimming took off 7 bases at V and 7 bases at J, with 19 bases between the two ends. This chain's CDR3 is CSARDPHIHGELFF. Written as DNA, the CDR3 is TGCAGCGCCCGGGACCCGCATATTCACGGGGAGCTGTTTTTT.

Concerning this clonotype: A much larger clone lies a single base off, so this may be a read error. The chain carries TRBV5-1 and TRBJ2-1; no firm D call. Germline V CDR1 and CDR2: SGHRS, YFSETQ. The CDR3 covers 15 residues. CDR3 in amino acids: CTSRLLAAEWNEQFF. CDR3 DNA: TGCACCAGCAGGCTTTTGGCCGCTGAGTGGAATGAGCAGTTCTTC.

This chain links TRBV6-2 or TRBV6-3 with TRBJ1-5; the D gene is possibly TRBD1 (5 bases). Germline V gene sequence: CDR1 MNHEY, CDR2 SVGEGT. CDR3 length: 15 amino acids. V shed 2 bases and J shed 3 bases, with 11 bases lying between them. CDR3 sequence reads: CASSYLRDYNQPQHF. CDR3 in DNA: TGTGCCAGCAGTTACCTCAGGGACTACAATCAGCCCCAGCATTTT.

The gene calls are TRBV27 and TRBJ2-5, with 10 bases fitting TRBD1. The CDR3 totals 17 residues. Per the germline V gene, CDR1 is MNHEY and CDR2 is SMNVEV (reference sequence). Trimming removed 3 bases from V and 2 bases from J; junction bases left unmatched: 9. CDR3 protein: CASSLRIGQGGQETQYF. The CDR3 DNA reads as TGTGCCAGCAGTTTGCGGATCGGACAGGGGGGGCAAGAGACCCAGTACTTC.

The rearrangement uses TRBV5-5 and TRBJ2-5; TRBD1 aligns across 9 bases. Germline values: CDR1 SGHKS, CDR2 YYEKEE (reference sequence). V dropped 6 bases and J dropped 4; count of bases not matched to a gene: 4. This CDR3 region has 13 residues. CDR3 sequence: CASTGQGLETQYF. As DNA, the CDR3 is TGTGCCAGCACCGGACAGGGGTTAGAGACCCAGTACTTC.

This clonotype was counted between two and nine times. This chain joins TRBV10-3 and TRBJ2-7; 10 nucleotides line up with TRBD2. Germline loops: CDR1 ENHRY, CDR2 SYGVKD. The junction had 10 bases not matched to a gene; V was cut back by 5 bases and J by 3 bases. The CDR3 totals 16 residues. DNA for the CDR3: TGTGCCATCAGTCAGCCGGGGAGACTAGCGGGCTACGAGCAGTACTTC. This encodes CAISQPGRLAGYEQYF.

This chain uses TRBV29-1 with TRBJ2-1; 7 nucleotides agree with TRBD2. Germline CDR1 reads SQVTM; CDR2 reads ANQGSEA. Trimming cost V 4 bases and J 8 bases; bases outside gene matches: 8. This CDR3 contains 13 residues. The CDR3 DNA follows: TGCAGCGTTGCCAGCGGGAATTCCGATGAGCAGTTCTTC. Translation: CSVASGNSDEQFF.

The CDR3 sequence is CASSDLNFPNEQYF. The CDR3 coding sequence is TGTGCCAGCAGTGACTTAAATTTCCCCAATGAGCAGTACTTC. The genes are TRBV6-4 and TRBJ2-5; D call uncertain. Trimming shortened V by 1 base and J by 11 bases, and 17 bases separated the two germline ends. Germline-derived CDR1 and CDR2 are MRHNA and SNTAGT. The CDR3 is 14 amino acids.

The chain is built from TRBV6-2 or TRBV6-3 and TRBJ2-7; perhaps TRBD1 as D (7 bases). Trimming took off 8 bases at V and 1 base at J, with 21 bases between the two ends. The CDR3 consists of 16 residues. Germline V gives CDR1 MNHEY, CDR2 SVGEGT. CDR3 loop: CASFSQTGTRSYEQYF. The CDR3 DNA reads TGTGCCAGCTTCAGCCAGACAGGGACTCGATCCTACGAGCAGTACTTC.

This clonotype was observed at least ten times. This chain connects TRBV20-1 to TRBJ2-3, with TRBD2 identical over 9 bases. Germline CDR1 DFQATT, CDR2 SNEGSKA (reference sequence). This CDR3 contains 16 residues. The V and J ends lost 1 base and 1 base, in that order; junction bases with no gene match: 6. The CDR3 sequence is CSARGQAGGGTDTQYF. CDR3 nucleotides: TGCAGTGCTAGAGGACAGGCGGGAGGGGGCACAGATACGCAGTATTTT.

The chain employs TRBV7-2 and TRBJ1-5; TRBD1 aligns across 8 bases. This CDR3 is 16 amino acids long. The junction had 8 bases not matched to a gene; V was cut back by 4 bases and J by 3 bases. CDR1 is SGHTA, CDR2 FQGNSA, per germline. This CDR3 is CASSSAGTGTNQPQHF. CDR3 nucleotide sequence: TGTGCCAGCAGCTCGGCCGGGACAGGTACCAATCAGCCCCAGCATTTT.